A single T cell receptor beta chain is shown here with its context. This entry is derived from a study of blood T cell repertoires in COVID-19. For the study at large: Sites in the United States, Italy and Spain provided acute and convalescent COVID-19 samples. The analysed material was cDNA or gDNA that came from T cells, B-cell-depleted T cells, or PBMCs.

Under the authors' procedure: Reference gene primer amplification in the assay estimated nucleated cell counts. Using immunoSEQ multiplex PCR, the repertoire was profiled, and TCRdb retains in-frame clones only, with some absent. Clonal size and the V and J genes are those of that table, whereas D and trimming came from the DNA. Altogether 150,000 or so clones are present, about 79% being singletons, with the ten largest covering roughly 7.2%. This CDR3 has 14 residues. Per germline, CDR1 SEHNR and CDR2 FQNEAQ (reference sequence). The V gene end was trimmed by 4 bases and the J gene end by 10 bases; junction bases not matched to a gene: 5.

The chain has TRBV7-9 and TRBJ1-4; 11 bases map to TRBD1. The clonotype comes from a woman in her fifties or sixties in a cohort sampled during active or convalescent COVID-19. The specimen sequenced was peripheral blood. This CDR3 is CASSYPGQGGKLFF. In DNA form, the CDR3 reads TGTGCCAGCAGCTACCCGGGACAGGGGGGAAAACTGTTTTTT.